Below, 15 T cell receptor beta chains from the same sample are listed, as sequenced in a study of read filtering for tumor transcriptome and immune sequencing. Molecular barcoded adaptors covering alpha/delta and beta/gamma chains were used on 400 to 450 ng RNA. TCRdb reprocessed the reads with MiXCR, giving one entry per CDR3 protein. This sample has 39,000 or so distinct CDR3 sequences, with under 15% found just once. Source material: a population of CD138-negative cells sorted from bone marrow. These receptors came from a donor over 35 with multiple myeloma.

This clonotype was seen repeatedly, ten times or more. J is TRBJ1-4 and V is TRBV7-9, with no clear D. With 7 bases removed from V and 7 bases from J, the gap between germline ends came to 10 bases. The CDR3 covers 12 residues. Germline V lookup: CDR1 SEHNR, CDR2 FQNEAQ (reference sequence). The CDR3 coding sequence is TGTGCCAGCAACTCCCCTCCTGAAAAACTGTTTTTT. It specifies CASNSPPEKLFF.

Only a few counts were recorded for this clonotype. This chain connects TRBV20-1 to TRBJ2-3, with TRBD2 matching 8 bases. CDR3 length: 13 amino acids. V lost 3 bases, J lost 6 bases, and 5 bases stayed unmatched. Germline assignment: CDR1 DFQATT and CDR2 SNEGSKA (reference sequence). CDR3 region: CSASGRASDTQYF. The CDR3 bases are TGCAGTGCTAGCGGGAGGGCCTCCGATACGCAGTATTTT.

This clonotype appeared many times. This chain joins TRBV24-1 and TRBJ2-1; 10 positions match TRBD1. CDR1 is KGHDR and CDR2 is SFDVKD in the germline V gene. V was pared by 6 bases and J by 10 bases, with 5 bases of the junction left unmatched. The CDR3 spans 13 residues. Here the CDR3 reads CATSPGTGVEQFF. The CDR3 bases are TGTGCCACCAGTCCCGGGACAGGGGTCGAGCAGTTCTTC.

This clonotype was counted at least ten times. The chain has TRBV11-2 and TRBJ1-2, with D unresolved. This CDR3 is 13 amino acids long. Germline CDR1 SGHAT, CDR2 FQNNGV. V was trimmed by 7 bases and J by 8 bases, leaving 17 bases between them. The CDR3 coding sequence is TGTGCCAGCACCGGACCCGGGGATGCAGGCTACACCTTC. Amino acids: CASTGPGDAGYTF.

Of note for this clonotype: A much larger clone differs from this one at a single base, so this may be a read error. As DNA, the CDR3 is TGCGCCAGCAGCTTTTTCCGGGACCGGTACAATGGGCAGTTCTTC. Translating gives CASSFFRDRYNGQFF. The V and J genes are TRBV5-1 and TRBJ2-1, with D possibly being TRBD1 or TRBD2 (5 bases each). Germline CDR1 is SGHRS and CDR2 is YFSETQ. This CDR3 has 15 amino acids.

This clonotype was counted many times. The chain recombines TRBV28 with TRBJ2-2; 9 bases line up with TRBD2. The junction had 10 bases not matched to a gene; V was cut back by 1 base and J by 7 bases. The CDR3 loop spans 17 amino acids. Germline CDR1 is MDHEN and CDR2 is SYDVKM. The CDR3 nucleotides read TGTGCCAGCAGTTTATTCAGTAGCGGGAGTTTTATCGGGGAGCTGTTTTTT. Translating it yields CASSLFSSGSFIGELFF. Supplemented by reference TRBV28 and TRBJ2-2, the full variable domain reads DVKVTQSSRYLVKRTGEKVFLECVQDMDHENMFWYRQDPGLGLRLIYFSYDVKMKEKGDIPEGYSVSREKKERFSLILESASTNQTSMYLCASSLFSSGSFIGELFFGEGSRLTVL.

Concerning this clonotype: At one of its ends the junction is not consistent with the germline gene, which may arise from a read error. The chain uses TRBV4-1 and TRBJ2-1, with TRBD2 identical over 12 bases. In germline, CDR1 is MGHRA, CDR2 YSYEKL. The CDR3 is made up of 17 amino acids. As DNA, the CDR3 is TGCGCCAGCGGCCAATCGACTAGCGGGAGCTCCTACAATGGGCAGTTCTTC. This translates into CASGQSTSGSSYNGQFF.

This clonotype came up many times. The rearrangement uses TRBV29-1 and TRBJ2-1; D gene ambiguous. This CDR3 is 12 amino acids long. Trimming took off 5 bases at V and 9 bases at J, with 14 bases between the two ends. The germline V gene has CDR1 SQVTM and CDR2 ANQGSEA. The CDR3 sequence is CSVPLRAFEQFF. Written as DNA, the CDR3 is TGCAGCGTTCCCCTTAGGGCGTTTGAGCAGTTCTTC.

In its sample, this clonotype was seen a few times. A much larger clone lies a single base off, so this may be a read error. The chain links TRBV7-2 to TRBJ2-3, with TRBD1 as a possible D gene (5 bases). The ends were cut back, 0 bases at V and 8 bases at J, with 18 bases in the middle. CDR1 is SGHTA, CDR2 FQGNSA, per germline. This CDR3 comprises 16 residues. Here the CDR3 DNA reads TGTGCCAGCAGCTTAGCGGGTGGCAGGGCGAGAGGTACGCAGTATTTT. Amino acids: CASSLAGGRARGTQYF.

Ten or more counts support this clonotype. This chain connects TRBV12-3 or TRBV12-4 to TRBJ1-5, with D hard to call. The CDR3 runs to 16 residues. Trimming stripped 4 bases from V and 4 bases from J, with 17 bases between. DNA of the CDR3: TGTGCCAGCAGTTCAGAAGACACCCAGAGAAATCAGCCCCAGCATTTT. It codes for CASSSEDTQRNQPQHF.

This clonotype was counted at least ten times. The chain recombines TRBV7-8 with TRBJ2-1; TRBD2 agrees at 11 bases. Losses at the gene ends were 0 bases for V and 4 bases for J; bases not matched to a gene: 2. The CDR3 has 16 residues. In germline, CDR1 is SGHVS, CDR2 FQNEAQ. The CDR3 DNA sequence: TGTGCCAGCAGCTTAGCGGGGACTAGCGGATACAATGAGCAGTTCTTC. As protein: CASSLAGTSGYNEQFF.

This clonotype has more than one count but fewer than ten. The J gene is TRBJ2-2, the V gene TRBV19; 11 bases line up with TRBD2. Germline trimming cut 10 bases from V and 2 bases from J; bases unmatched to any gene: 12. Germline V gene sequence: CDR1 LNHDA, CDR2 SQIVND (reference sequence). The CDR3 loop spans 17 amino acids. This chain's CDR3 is CATERASGRRNTGELFF. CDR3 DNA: TGTGCCACAGAGAGGGCTAGCGGGAGGAGAAACACCGGGGAGCTGTTTTTT.

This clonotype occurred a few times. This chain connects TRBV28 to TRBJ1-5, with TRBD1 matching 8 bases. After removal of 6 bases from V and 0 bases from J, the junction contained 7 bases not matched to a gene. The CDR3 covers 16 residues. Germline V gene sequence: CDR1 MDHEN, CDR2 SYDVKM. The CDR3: CASSRRTGHSNQPQHF. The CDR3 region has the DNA TGTGCCAGCAGCCGCCGGACAGGGCATAGCAATCAGCCCCAGCATTTT.

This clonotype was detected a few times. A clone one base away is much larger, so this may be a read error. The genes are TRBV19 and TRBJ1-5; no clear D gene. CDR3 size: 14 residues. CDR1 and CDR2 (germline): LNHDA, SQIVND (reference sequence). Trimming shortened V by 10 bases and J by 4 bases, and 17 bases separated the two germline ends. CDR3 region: CATKGSADNQPQHF. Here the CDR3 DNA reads TGTGCCACCAAGGGAAGTGCAGATAATCAGCCCCAGCATTTT.

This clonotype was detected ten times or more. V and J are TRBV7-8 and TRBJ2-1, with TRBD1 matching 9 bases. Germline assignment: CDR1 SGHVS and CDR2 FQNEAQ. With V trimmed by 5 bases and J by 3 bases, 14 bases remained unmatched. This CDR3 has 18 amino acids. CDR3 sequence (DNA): TGTGCCAGCAGCAGACAGGGGGAGGGAGTAACCCGCTACAATGAGCAGTTCTTC. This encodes CASSRQGEGVTRYNEQFF.